This paragraph reports one T cell receptor beta chain. Its target is not known. The sample belongs to a study of T-cell reconstitution after alpha-beta-depleted transplantation in children. General study results and limits: Two months or so post-transplant, alpha-beta T cells reportedly derived from several hundred expanded graft clones. From surviving recipient T cells and thymic progenitors came the high day-60 TCRbeta diversity observed in some patients. At the one-year point after transplant, T-cell counts and TCRbeta diversity were found to come mostly from T cells that had been newly produced.

The CDR3 sequence is 18 residues long. The germline V and J ends were trimmed by 4 bases and 0 bases, with 21 bases remaining between them. CDR1 and CDR2 (germline): LGHNA, YSLEER. For TCRbeta, the library was prepared with unique molecular identifiers. TCRdb recomputed calls from the PCR reads with MiXCR, one row per CDR3 protein. This sample has hundreds of thousands of distinct CDR3 sequences; over 10% occur once, and the top ten carry over 2%. The origin of this receptor is a male patient aged 10 to 17 who had a stem cell transplant for acute myeloid leukemia, so the T cells may come from the graft donor. The V and J genes are TRBV4-3 and TRBJ1-1; a possible D gene is TRBD1 (6 bases). Sample: PBMCs, mostly from graft donor cells, taken 360 days after TCRalphabeta/CD19-depleted stem cell transplant. CDR3 coding DNA: TGCGCCAGCAGCCCTCGCGACAGGCCCCCCGCAATGAACACTGAAGCTTTCTTT. It is translated as CASSPRDRPPAMNTEAFF.